Listed here are 13 T cell receptor beta chains from one sample, sequenced in a study of T cells in localized non-small cell lung cancer. Generated by immunoSEQ multiplex PCR, the TCRdb table keeps only in-frame clones and is missing some. The data contain approximately 30,000 clones, 80% to 90% of them singletons. Material: peripheral blood, obtained before any cancer treatment. The receptors originated from a woman aged 18-49 years with stage I lung adenocarcinoma.

The rearrangement links TRBV9 to TRBJ2-7; D could derive from TRBD1 or TRBD2 (5 bases each). CDR1 and CDR2 from the germline V gene are SGDLS and YYNGEE. The CDR3 extends over 14 amino acids. Trimming shortened V by 4 bases and J by 4 bases, and 15 bases separated the two germline ends. The CDR3 DNA follows: TGTGCCAGCAGCCCGGGTGAGAGGGGATACGAGCAGTACTTC. Translated: CASSPGERGYEQYF.

The chain joins TRBV19 to TRBJ1-5; D may be TRBD1 (6 bases). Trimming removed 6 bases from V and 1 base from J, with 16 bases in between. Per germline, CDR1 LNHDA and CDR2 SQIVND (reference sequence). The CDR3 is 16 residues long. CDR3 residues: CASRKQGLLSNQPQHF. The DNA for the CDR3 is TGTGCCAGTAGGAAACAGGGCTTGCTCAGCAATCAGCCCCAGCATTTT. The variable domain in full, completed from reference TRBV19 and TRBJ1-5, reads DGGITQSPKYLFRKEGQNVTLSCEQNLNHDAMYWYRQDPGQGLRLIYYSQIVNDFQKGDIAEGYSVSREKKESFPLTVTSAQKNPTAFYLCASRKQGLLSNQPQHFGDGTRLSIL.

The CDR3 DNA follows: TGTGCCAGCAGGAGAGGGGAAGCGGGAGAGATTGAGCAGTTCTTC. Translating it yields CASRRGEAGEIEQFF. The V and J genes are TRBV6-1 and TRBJ2-1; 8 bases agree with TRBD2. The V and J ends lost 6 bases and 9 bases, in that order; junction bases with no gene match: 13. This CDR3 spans 15 amino acids. Germline V lookup: CDR1 MNHNS, CDR2 SASEGT.

The chain links TRBV5-6 to TRBJ2-4; either TRBD1 or TRBD2 may fit D (5 bases each). The CDR3 length is 13 residues. The germline CDR1 and CDR2 sequences are SGHDT and YYEEEE. With 5 bases removed from V and 5 bases from J, the gap between germline ends came to 11 bases. For the CDR3, the DNA is TGTGCCAGCAGTCCCGGGACGGAAAACATTCAGTACTTC. It codes for CASSPGTENIQYF. Full variable domain (missing parts from reference TRBV5-6 and TRBJ2-4): DAGVTQSPTHLIKTRGQQVTLRCSPKSGHDTVSWYQQALGQGPQFIFQYYEEEERQRGNFPDRFSGHQFPNYSSELNVNALLLGDSALYLCASSPGTENIQYFGAGTRLSVL.

The chain has TRBV7-9 and TRBJ2-5; D is ambiguous. The V gene lost 3 bases and the J gene lost 0 bases, with 8 bases spanning the gap. The CDR3 consists of 14 residues. The germline V gene encodes CDR1 SEHNR and CDR2 FQNEAQ (reference sequence). CDR3 sequence (DNA): TGTGCCAGCAGCTTCCATCTGGACCAAGAGACCCAGTACTTC. Encoded protein: CASSFHLDQETQYF.

CDR3 amino acids: CASSDPGSVGEQYF. Here the CDR3 DNA reads TGTGCCAGCAGTGACCCGGGGTCCGTCGGCGAGCAGTACTTC. This sequence joins TRBV6-1 and TRBJ2-7; D may be TRBD2 (5 bases). V gave up 3 bases and J gave up 6 bases, with 15 bases separating them. Germline CDR1 reads MNHNS; CDR2 reads SASEGT. The CDR3 totals 14 residues.

The genes are TRBV18 and TRBJ1-1, with no clear D. Germline values: CDR1 KGHSH, CDR2 LQKENI. This CDR3 has 15 amino acids. With 0 bases removed from V and 4 bases from J, the gap between germline ends came to 12 bases. CDR3 residues: CASSPPSSRSTEAFF. CDR3 DNA sequence: TGTGCCAGCTCACCACCGAGTTCCAGGTCCACTGAAGCTTTCTTT.

This chain uses TRBV19 with TRBJ2-6; tentatively, D is TRBD1 (6 bases). This CDR3 has 16 amino acids. Germline CDR1 and CDR2: LNHDA and SQIVND (reference sequence). Trimming cost V 0 bases and J 2 bases, with 8 bases left between them. The CDR3 DNA reads as TGTGCCAGTAGTATAGAGAGGGGGACTGGGGCCAACGTCCTGACTTTC. Its protein product is CASSIERGTGANVLTF.

This chain joins TRBV19 and TRBJ2-1, with 8 bases matching TRBD1. After removal of 2 bases from V and 10 bases from J, the junction contained 1 base not matched to a gene. CDR3 length equals 12 residues. The V gene's germline CDR1 is LNHDA and CDR2 SQIVND (reference sequence). The CDR3 DNA reads TGTGCCAGTAGTATATACAGGGGGGAGCAGTTCTTC. It yields the protein CASSIYRGEQFF.

The rearrangement joins TRBV29-1 to TRBJ2-5; D call uncertain. Trimming stripped 2 bases from V and 7 bases from J, with 14 bases between. The CDR3 is made up of 13 amino acids. Germline assignment: CDR1 SQVTM and CDR2 ANQGSEA. The CDR3 DNA is TGCAGCGTTGAAAGTCACCAATTGGGGACCCAGTACTTC. It encodes CSVESHQLGTQYF.

The rearrangement links TRBV6-5 to TRBJ1-2; 9 bases agree with TRBD1. The V and J ends lost 7 bases and 3 bases, in that order; junction bases with no gene match: 9. The CDR3 sequence is 15 residues long. The germline gives CDR1 MNHEY, CDR2 SVGAGI. The CDR3 DNA is TGTGCCAGCACCCTTACAGGGGGCGCCTACTATGGCTACACCTTC. Its protein product is CASTLTGGAYYGYTF.

This chain uses TRBV6-6 with TRBJ2-7, with 13 bases fitting TRBD2. Trimming took 5 bases from V and 5 from J; bases not matched to a gene: 3. CDR1 and CDR2 from the germline V gene are MNHNY and SVGAGI (reference sequence). CDR3 length: 14 amino acids. CDR3 in DNA: TGTGCCAGCAGTACGACTAGCGGGAGGAACGAGCAGTACTTC. This gives the protein CASSTTSGRNEQYF.

The chain joins TRBV6-1 to TRBJ2-1; D not resolved. The CDR3 is made up of 13 amino acids. Germline V gene sequence: CDR1 MNHNS, CDR2 SASEGT. Deletions cut 10 bases from V and 6 bases from J, with 16 bases between. The CDR3 region is CATDGVVSNEQFF. CDR3 bases: TGTGCCACCGATGGGGTCGTCAGCAATGAGCAGTTCTTC.